Shown below are 10 T cell receptor beta chains from a single sample sequenced in a study of cytomegalovirus exposure and HLA in healthy donors. The PCR had 60 Vbeta and 13 Jbeta primers. Assay: immunoSEQ multiplex PCR; the TCRdb copy retains only in-frame clones and omits some. Of a few hundred thousand clones listed, about 81% are singletons. The sample consisted of PBMCs. The receptors shown here come from a woman in her sixties in good health and CMV-seropositive.

This rearrangement joins TRBV25-1 to TRBJ2-2; D call uncertain. Trimming removed 3 bases at V and 6 bases at J, with 11 bases between. This CDR3 is 14 amino acids long. Per germline, CDR1 MGHDK and CDR2 SYGVNS. CDR3 DNA: TGTGCCAGCAGTGATCTAACTACCGCCGGGGAGCTGTTTTTT. This codes for CASSDLTTAGELFF.

This clone was observed a single time. V gene TRBV29-1 combines with J gene TRBJ1-1; D gene uncertain. Between the trimmed V and J ends, which lost 8 bases and 0 bases, there was a span of 13 bases. The CDR3 sequence is 13 residues long. Germline values: CDR1 SQVTM, CDR2 ANQGSEA. The CDR3 protein is CSSAAGVNTEAFF. CDR3 sequence (DNA): TGCAGCTCCGCGGCCGGGGTGAACACTGAAGCTTTCTTT.

This clone was detected once. This chain links TRBV28 with TRBJ2-5; tentative D call: TRBD2 (6 bases). Germline loops: CDR1 MDHEN, CDR2 SYDVKM. The CDR3 length is 13 residues. V was clipped by 5 bases and J by 3 bases, with 10 bases between them. The CDR3 region is CASSLGGKETQYF. The CDR3, as DNA: TGTGCCAGCAGTCTAGGAGGGAAAGAGACCCAGTACTTC.

This chain joins TRBV14 and TRBJ2-5; D possibly corresponds to TRBD2 (5 bases). Germline lookup yields CDR1 SGHDN and CDR2 FVKESK. V was shortened by 0 bases and J by 4 bases, with 12 bases between the two germline ends. CDR3 length: 15 amino acids. DNA of the CDR3: TGTGCCAGCAGCCAAGATTTAGTCGGGATAGAGACCCAGTACTTC. Translation gives CASSQDLVGIETQYF.

The chain joins TRBV2 to TRBJ1-2; the match to TRBD1 covers 8 bases. The CDR3 runs 16 residues. V dropped 6 bases and J dropped 4; count of bases not matched to a gene: 13. Germline V CDR1 and CDR2: SNHLY, FYNNEI. CDR3 loop: CASSSGQGMVVYGYTF. DNA of the CDR3: TGTGCCAGCAGCTCAGGACAGGGAATGGTGGTCTATGGCTACACCTTC.

This chain joins TRBV4-1 and TRBJ2-1; 9 bases are a match to TRBD2. Trimming at V came to 1 base and at J to 3 bases, leaving 4 bases not matched to a gene. This CDR3 is built from 16 residues. CDR1 MGHRA and CDR2 YSYEKL come from the germline V gene. CDR3: CASSQVASGIYNEQFF. In DNA, the CDR3 is TGCGCCAGCAGCCAAGTGGCTAGCGGGATCTACAATGAGCAGTTCTTC.

This chain uses TRBV2 with TRBJ2-7, with 7 bases lining up with TRBD2. CDR1 and CDR2 (germline): SNHLY, FYNNEI. V dropped 8 bases and J dropped 3; count of bases not matched to a gene: 10. The CDR3 consists of 14 residues. CDR3 DNA sequence: TGTGCCAGCTGGCGCGGACTAGACTACTACGAGCAGTACTTC. Its translation is CASWRGLDYYEQYF. The full variable domain, in which reference TRBV2 and TRBJ2-7 provide the parts outside the CDR3, is EPEVTQTPSHQVTQMGQEVILRCVPISNHLYFYWYRQILGQKVEFLVSFYNNEISEKSEIFDDQFSVERPDGSNFTLKIRSTKLEDSAMYFCASWRGLDYYEQYFGPGTRLTVT.

The chain uses TRBV4-2 and TRBJ2-3; 9 bases fit TRBD2. V lost 0 bases, J lost 4 bases, and 20 bases stayed unmatched. In germline, CDR1 is LGHNA, CDR2 YNFKEQ. The CDR3 contains 21 residues. The CDR3 nucleotides are TGTGCCAGCAGCCAAGAGGCCAGAGTGCGGGAGGGCCAATTTGGTGCAGATACGCAGTATTTT. As protein: CASSQEARVREGQFGADTQYF.

The CDR3, as DNA: TGTGCCAGTAGTATCGTCCAGGGGGCAGGCTACACCTTC. It codes for CASSIVQGAGYTF. The rearrangement joins TRBV19 to TRBJ1-2, with 8 bases fitting TRBD1. This CDR3 comprises 13 residues. Looked up from germline, CDR1 is LNHDA and CDR2 is SQIVND (reference sequence). J gave up 8 bases and V 3 bases, and 5 bases lay outside the gene matches. Full variable domain (rest looked up from reference TRBV19 and TRBJ1-2): DGGITQSPKYLFRKEGQNVTLSCEQNLNHDAMYWYRQDPGQGLRLIYYSQIVNDFQKGDIAEGYSVSREKKESFPLTVTSAQKNPTAFYLCASSIVQGAGYTFGSGTRLTVV.

The V call is TRBV5-1, the J call TRBJ1-1, with 8 bases identical to TRBD1. Germline V gives CDR1 SGHRS, CDR2 YFSETQ. This CDR3 is built from 15 residues. With 4 bases clipped from V and 1 base from J, the junction kept 6 bases outside the gene matches. The CDR3 nucleotides read TGCGCCAGCAGCACCCCCGGACAGGGGAACACTGAAGCTTTCTTT. Amino acids: CASSTPGQGNTEAFF.